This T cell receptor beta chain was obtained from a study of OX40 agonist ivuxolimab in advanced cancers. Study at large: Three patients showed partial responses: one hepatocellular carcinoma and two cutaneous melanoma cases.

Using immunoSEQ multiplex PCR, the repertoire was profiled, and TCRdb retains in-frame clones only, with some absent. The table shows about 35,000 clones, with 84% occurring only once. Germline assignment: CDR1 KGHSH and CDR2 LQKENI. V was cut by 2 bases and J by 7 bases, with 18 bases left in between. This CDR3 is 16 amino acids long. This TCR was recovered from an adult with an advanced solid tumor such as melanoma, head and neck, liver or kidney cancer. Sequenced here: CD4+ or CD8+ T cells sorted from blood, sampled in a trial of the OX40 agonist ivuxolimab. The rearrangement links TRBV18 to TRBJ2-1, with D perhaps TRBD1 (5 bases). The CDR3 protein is CASSPSRSTGRNEQFF. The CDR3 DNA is TGTGCCAGCTCACCAAGTAGATCCACAGGTCGAAATGAGCAGTTCTTC.